This entry features one TCR beta chain sequence. This record comes from a study of CD8+ T cells in alopecia areata. Turning to the study itself: The protocol delivered tofacitinib for 6 to 18 months, then withdrew it for 6 months.

The treatment was: oral pan-JAK inhibitor, 5-10 mg twice daily. Alopecia areata patients gave lesional scalp punch biopsies and peripheral blood samples. Extracted from the samples, RNA was reverse transcribed into cDNA to serve as the sequencing template. Method: immunoSEQ multiplex PCR; TCRdb's copy keeps in-frame clones and lacks some. The data contain 200,000 to 250,000 clones, over 60% of them seen just once; the ten biggest clones take up roughly 4.2%. The V gene's germline CDR1 is SGHRS and CDR2 YFSETQ. The CDR3 runs to 16 residues. The V gene lost 3 bases and the J gene lost 0 bases, with 15 bases spanning the gap.

The sequence was obtained from a human donor with alopecia areata. Sequenced material: CD4+ T cells sorted from blood, taken at week 4, from a patient treated with tofacitinib. This chain uses TRBV5-1 with TRBJ2-5; D call uncertain. For the CDR3, the DNA is TGCGCCAGCAGCTCTCGGACGGATTGGTACCAAGAGACCCAGTACTTC. Amino acids: CASSSRTDWYQETQYF.